This is a list of T cell receptor beta chains from one sample in a study of T cell responses to AZD1222 COVID-19 vaccine. TCRdb's table, derived via immunoSEQ multiplex PCR, lists solely in-frame clones and lacks some. The sample records some 90,000 clones, over 80% being singletons. This specimen consisted of peripheral blood, obtained on day 0 of AZD1222 vaccination. These receptors all come from an adult in good health. The CDR3 runs from the conserved cysteine through the conserved F or W. Fields, in order: clone size, D gene, J gene, V gene, CDR3 protein, CDR3 DNA. The D gene is left open where the match is weak. The listing skips clone size in some rows; elsewhere it reads once, few, many or a size class.

>NA|TRBD2|TRBJ2-3|TRBV28
CASSTGLAGQTGTQYF
TGTGCCAGCAGCACCGGACTAGCGGGACAGACGGGGACGCAGTATTTT
>NA|TRBD2|TRBJ2-5|TRBV2
CASSPGTSGETQYF
TGTGCCAGCTCTCCCGGTACTAGCGGCGAGACCCAGTACTTC
>NA|TRBD1|TRBJ2-7|TRBV28
CASSPPVWDRDINEQYF
TGTGCCAGCAGCCCCCCCGTTTGGGACAGGGACATCAACGAGCAGTACTTC
>once|NA|TRBJ1-1|TRBV5-1
CASSLLQGPSRMNTEAFF
TGCGCCAGCAGCCTTTTGCAGGGGCCCTCCCGTATGAACACTGAAGCTTTCTTT
>NA|TRBD2|TRBJ2-7|TRBV24-1
CATSDPGGGTYEQYF
TGTGCCACCAGTGACCCCGGCGGGGGGACCTACGAGCAGTACTTC
>NA|NA|TRBJ2-7|TRBV7-2
CASSLVPGPYEQYF
TGTGCCAGCAGCTTAGTGCCAGGGCCCTACGAGCAGTACTTC
>NA|TRBD2|TRBJ2-1|TRBV5-3
CARSWGPGLAGSRGSYNEQFF
TGTGCCAGAAGCTGGGGTCCGGGACTAGCGGGGTCGAGAGGCTCTTACAATGAGCAGTTCTTC
>NA|NA|TRBJ2-7|TRBV15
CATSRDYQDSYEQYF
TGTGCCACCAGCAGAGATTACCAGGACAGCTACGAGCAGTACTTC
>NA|TRBD2|TRBJ2-7|TRBV19
CASSKGGVAGALREQYF
TGTGCCAGTAGTAAAGGGGGAGTAGCGGGAGCCCTACGGGAGCAGTACTTC
>NA|NA|TRBJ1-4|TRBV4-2
CASSQAGRTLNEKLFF
TGTGCCAGCAGCCAAGCGGGGAGGACGTTAAATGAAAAACTGTTTTTT
>NA|NA|TRBJ1-4|TRBV6-6
CASSYQGRKEKLFF
TGTGCCAGCAGTTATCAGGGGAGGAAAGAAAAACTGTTTTTT
>once|NA|TRBJ2-1|TRBV28
CASSTPRGTYNEQFF
TGTGCCAGCAGTACACCCCGAGGGACGTACAATGAGCAGTTCTTC
>NA|TRBD1|TRBJ1-2|TRBV6-6
CASSHGTGPVRVYGYTF
TGTGCCAGCAGTCACGGGACAGGGCCAGTAAGGGTCTATGGCTACACCTTC
>NA|NA|TRBJ1-1|TRBV28
CASRRGQMNTEAFF
TGTGCCAGCAGGCGAGGACAGATGAACACTGAAGCTTTCTTT
>NA|TRBD1|TRBJ2-7|TRBV9
CASSVADRGIDEQYF
TGTGCCAGCAGCGTAGCGGACAGGGGAATCGACGAGCAGTACTTC
>NA|NA|TRBJ1-2|TRBV14
CASSWDANYGYTF
TGTGCCAGCTCTTGGGATGCCAACTATGGCTACACCTTC
>NA|TRBD1|TRBJ1-2|TRBV28
CATLTLGQGSGYTF
TGTGCCACCCTAACATTGGGACAGGGTAGCGGCTACACCTTC
>NA|NA|TRBJ2-1|TRBV6-5
CASTPPGLTNEQFF
TGTGCCAGCACTCCCCCTGGGTTGACCAATGAGCAGTTCTTC
>NA|NA|TRBJ2-2|TRBV24-1
CATSGTAAGTGELFF
TGTGCCACCAGTGGTACAGCCGCGGGTACCGGGGAGCTGTTTTTT
>NA|TRBD1|TRBJ1-6|TRBV28
CASSLRGYPPLHF
TGTGCCAGCAGTCTCAGGGGGTATCCACCCCTCCACTTT
>NA|NA|TRBJ1-1|TRBV29-1
CSVAPLQGNTEAFF
TGCAGCGTTGCCCCCTTACAGGGAAACACTGAAGCTTTCTTT
>NA|TRBD1|TRBJ2-5|TRBV5-1
CASSLAGTGVRETQYF
TGCGCCAGCAGCTTGGCCGGGACAGGGGTTAGGGAGACCCAGTACTTC
>NA|TRBD1|TRBJ2-1|TRBV7-2
CASSPDRFNEQFF
TGTGCCAGCAGCCCGGACAGGTTCAATGAGCAGTTCTTC
>NA|TRBD2|TRBJ2-5|TRBV28
CASSMGLRGQETQYF
TGTGCCAGCAGCATGGGACTACGGGGACAAGAGACCCAGTACTTC
>NA|NA|TRBJ1-1|TRBV5-5
CVSSSRAGVTEAFF
TGTGTCAGCAGTTCCAGGGCGGGTGTCACTGAAGCTTTCTTT
>NA|NA|TRBJ1-5|TRBV10-3
CAISESAPNNQPQHF
TGTGCCATCAGTGAGTCTGCCCCCAACAATCAGCCCCAGCATTTT
>NA|TRBD2|TRBJ2-1|TRBV15
CATSRASSGNEQFF
TGTGCCACCAGCAGAGCGTCTAGCGGCAATGAGCAGTTCTTC
>NA|TRBD1|TRBJ2-5|TRBV4-2
CASSQGVGTEETQYF
TGTGCCAGCAGCCAAGGAGTGGGGACAGAAGAGACCCAGTACTTC
>NA|TRBD1|TRBJ2-7|TRBV6-2/TRBV6-3
CASSYIIRQGGSYEQYF
TGTGCCAGCAGTTACATTATCCGACAGGGTGGCTCTTACGAGCAGTACTTC
>NA|TRBD1|TRBJ2-5|TRBV19
CASSAKQGWETQYF
TGTGCCAGTAGTGCAAAACAGGGGTGGGAGACCCAGTACTTC
>NA|NA|TRBJ2-1|TRBV3-1/TRBV3-2
CASSLTYYNEQFF
TGTGCCAGCAGTCTGACATACTACAATGAGCAGTTCTTC
>NA|NA|TRBJ2-7|TRBV3-1/TRBV3-2
CASSQEKHEQYF
TGTGCCAGCAGCCAAGAGAAGCACGAGCAGTACTTC
>few|NA|TRBJ1-1|TRBV7-2
CASSFITGNTEAFF
TGTGCCAGCAGCTTCATTACGGGAAACACTGAAGCTTTCTTT
>NA|TRBD2|TRBJ2-5|TRBV7-7
CASSLGLAGGETQYF
TGTGCTAGCAGCTTAGGGCTAGCGGGAGGAGAGACCCAGTACTTC
>NA|NA|TRBJ2-1|TRBV3-1/TRBV3-2
CASSQAIGKQFF
TGTGCCAGCAGCCAAGCCATTGGAAAGCAGTTCTTC
>few|NA|TRBJ1-1|TRBV3-1/TRBV3-2
CASSPRRRGHEAFF
TGTGCCAGCAGCCCAAGAAGGCGGGGACATGAAGCTTTCTTT
>NA|TRBD1|TRBJ1-2|TRBV28
CASSGQGLYNYGYTF
TGTGCCAGCAGTGGACAGGGACTATATAACTATGGCTACACCTTC
>NA|NA|TRBJ1-5|TRBV7-6
CASSLRTDNQPQHF
TGTGCCAGCAGCTTACGGACGGACAATCAGCCCCAGCATTTT
>NA|NA|TRBJ1-5|TRBV27
CASSHSGPSNQPQHF
TGTGCCAGCAGCCACTCCGGGCCCTCCAATCAGCCCCAGCATTTT
>once|NA|TRBJ2-7|TRBV10-3
CAILGSSYEQYF
TGTGCCATCCTGGGGAGCTCCTACGAGCAGTACTTC
>NA|TRBD1|TRBJ2-7|TRBV2
CASKGQSYEQYF
TGTGCCAGTAAGGGACAGTCCTACGAGCAGTACTTC
>NA|NA|TRBJ2-1|TRBV10-3
CAISESRTPRGNEQFF
TGTGCCATCAGTGAGTCTAGGACTCCGAGGGGCAATGAGCAGTTCTTC
>NA|NA|TRBJ2-1|TRBV6-5
CASGRGRMLSEQFF
TGTGCCAGTGGTCGGGGTCGAATGTTAAGTGAGCAGTTCTTC
>NA|TRBD1|TRBJ1-3|TRBV7-9
CASSEGTGGNTIYF
TGTGCCAGCAGCGAAGGGACAGGGGGAAACACCATATATTTT
>NA|NA|TRBJ1-4|TRBV7-8
CASSSLPATLGTNEKLFF
TGTGCCAGCAGCTCCCTACCGGCAACCCTTGGAACTAATGAAAAACTGTTTTTT
>NA|TRBD2|TRBJ2-3|TRBV7-2
CASSSRLAGKDTQYF
TGTGCCAGCAGCTCCCGCCTAGCGGGGAAGGATACGCAGTATTTT
>NA|TRBD2|TRBJ2-1|TRBV2
CASRAGGVYNEQFF
TGTGCCAGCAGAGCGGGAGGAGTGTACAATGAGCAGTTCTTC
>NA|NA|TRBJ1-2|TRBV19
CASGDTGGVGYTF
TGTGCCAGTGGGGACACGGGCGGAGTTGGCTACACCTTC